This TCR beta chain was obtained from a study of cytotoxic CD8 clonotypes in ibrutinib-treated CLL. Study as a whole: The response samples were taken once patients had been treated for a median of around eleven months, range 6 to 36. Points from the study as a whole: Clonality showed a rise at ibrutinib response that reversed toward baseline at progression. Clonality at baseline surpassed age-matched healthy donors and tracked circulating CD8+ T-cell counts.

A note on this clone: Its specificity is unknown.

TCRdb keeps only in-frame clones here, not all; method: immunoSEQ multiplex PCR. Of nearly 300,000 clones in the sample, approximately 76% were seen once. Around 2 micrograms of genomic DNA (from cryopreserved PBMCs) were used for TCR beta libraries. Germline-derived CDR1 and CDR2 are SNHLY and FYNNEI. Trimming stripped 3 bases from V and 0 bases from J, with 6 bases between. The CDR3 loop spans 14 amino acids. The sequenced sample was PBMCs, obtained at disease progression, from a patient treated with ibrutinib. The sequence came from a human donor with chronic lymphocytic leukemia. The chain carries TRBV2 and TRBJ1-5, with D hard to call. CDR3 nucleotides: TGTGCCAGCAGTGAGACCTATAGCAATCAGCCCCAGCATTTT. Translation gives CASSETYSNQPQHF.